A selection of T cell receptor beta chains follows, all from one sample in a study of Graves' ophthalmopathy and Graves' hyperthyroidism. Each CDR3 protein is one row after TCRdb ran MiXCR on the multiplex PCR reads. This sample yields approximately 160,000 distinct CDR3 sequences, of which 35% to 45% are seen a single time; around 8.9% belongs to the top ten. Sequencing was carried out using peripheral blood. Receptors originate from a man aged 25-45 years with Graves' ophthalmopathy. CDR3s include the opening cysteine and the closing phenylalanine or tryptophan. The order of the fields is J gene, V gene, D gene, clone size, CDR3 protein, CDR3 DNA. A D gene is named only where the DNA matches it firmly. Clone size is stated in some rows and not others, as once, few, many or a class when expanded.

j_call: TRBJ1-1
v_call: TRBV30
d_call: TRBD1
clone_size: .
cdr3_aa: CAWHQGQGLQTEAFF
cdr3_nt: TGTGCCTGGCATCAGGGACAGGGACTTCAGACTGAAGCTTTCTTT

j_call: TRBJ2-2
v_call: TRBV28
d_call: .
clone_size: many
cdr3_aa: CASSLVVATITGELFF
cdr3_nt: TGTGCCAGCAGTTTAGTGGTGGCGACAATCACCGGGGAGCTGTTTTTT

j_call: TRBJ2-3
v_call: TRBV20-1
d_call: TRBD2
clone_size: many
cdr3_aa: CSAIHTSGGTQYF
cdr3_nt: TGCAGTGCAATCCACACTAGCGGAGGTACGCAGTATTTT

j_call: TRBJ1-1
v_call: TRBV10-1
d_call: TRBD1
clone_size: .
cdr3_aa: CASSDDRASSPEAFF
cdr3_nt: TGCGCCAGCAGCGACGACAGGGCGAGTAGCCCCGAAGCTTTCTTT

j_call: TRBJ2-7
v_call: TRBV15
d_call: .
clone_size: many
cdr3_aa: CATSSAAEQYF
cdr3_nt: TGTGCCACCAGCAGTGCTGCCGAGCAGTACTTC

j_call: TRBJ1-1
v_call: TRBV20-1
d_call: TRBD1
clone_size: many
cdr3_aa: CSARDRLGTASAFF
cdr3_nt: TGCAGTGCTAGAGATCGGCTCGGGACAGCTTCAGCTTTCTTT

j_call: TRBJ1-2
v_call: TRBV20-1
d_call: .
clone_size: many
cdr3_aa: CSAKDRNYGYTF
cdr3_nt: TGCAGTGCTAAAGACAGAAACTATGGCTACACCTTC

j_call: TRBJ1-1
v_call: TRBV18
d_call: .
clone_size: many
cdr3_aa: CASSLVGDLRNTEAFF
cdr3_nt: TGTGCCAGCTCACTTGTGGGGGATTTGAGGAACACTGAAGCTTTCTTT

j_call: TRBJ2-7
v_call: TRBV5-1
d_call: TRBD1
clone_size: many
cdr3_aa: CASSLGDRPGEQYF
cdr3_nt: TGCGCCAGCAGCTTGGGGGACAGACCAGGCGAGCAGTACTTC

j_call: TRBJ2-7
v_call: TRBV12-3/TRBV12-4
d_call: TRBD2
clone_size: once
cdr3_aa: CASSATSALSYEQYF
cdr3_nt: TGTGCCAGCAGCGCAACTAGCGCGCTCTCCTACGAGCAGTACTTC

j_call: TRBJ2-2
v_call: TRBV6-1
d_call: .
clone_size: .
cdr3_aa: CASKGFSDTGELFF
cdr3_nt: TGTGCCAGCAAAGGGTTTTCGGACACCGGGGAGCTGTTTTTT

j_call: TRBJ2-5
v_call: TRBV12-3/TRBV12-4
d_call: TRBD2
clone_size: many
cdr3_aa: CASSSSLDGGGTQYF
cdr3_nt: TGTGCCAGCAGTTCCAGCCTAGACGGGGGGGGGACCCAGTACTTC

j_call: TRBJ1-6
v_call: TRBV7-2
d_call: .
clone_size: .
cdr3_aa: CASSWADNSPLHF
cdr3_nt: TGTGCCAGCAGCTGGGCAGATAATTCACCCCTCCACTTT

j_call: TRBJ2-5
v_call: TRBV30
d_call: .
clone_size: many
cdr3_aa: CACFTTPPLETQYF
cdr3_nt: TGTGCCTGCTTCACAACCCCACCGTTGGAGACCCAGTACTTC

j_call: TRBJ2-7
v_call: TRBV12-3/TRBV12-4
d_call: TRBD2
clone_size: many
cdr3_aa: CASSQLAGHSYEQYF
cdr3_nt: TGTGCCAGCAGTCAACTAGCGGGGCATTCCTACGAGCAGTACTTC

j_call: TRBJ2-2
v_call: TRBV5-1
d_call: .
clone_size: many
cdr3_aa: CASSSSGNTGELFF
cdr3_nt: TGCGCCAGCAGTTCCTCAGGGAACACCGGGGAGCTGTTTTTT